Each of the 5 T cell receptor beta chains below was sequenced from the same sample in a study of T cell repertoires in cytomegalovirus infection. Their antigens remain unidentified. TCRdb ran MiXCR on the reads and lists one entry per CDR3 protein. Of 200,000 to 250,000 distinct CDR3 sequences in the sample, about 38% were seen once. The specimen was CD8+ T cells from cultured PBMCs, collected from culture after CMV antigen stimulation. These receptors were taken from a human donor in good health (CMV status not recorded). Some clones in this sample may be carry-over from other donors' samples.

The chain combines TRBV20-1 with TRBJ2-3, with 12 nucleotides matching TRBD2. Germline V CDR1 and CDR2: DFQATT, SNEGSKA (reference sequence). This CDR3 has 18 amino acids. V was clipped by 0 bases and J by 3 bases; unmatched bases: 10. In nucleotides, the CDR3 is TGCAGTGCTAGAGACACTAGCGGGAGGTCCCAACCGACAGATACGCAGTATTTT. Its protein product is CSARDTSGRSQPTDTQYF.

This clonotype showed up just a few times. CDR3 amino acids: CASSLTSGEETQYF. The CDR3 DNA sequence: TGTGCCAGCAGCCTGACTAGCGGAGAAGAGACCCAGTACTTC. The chain combines TRBV7-9 with TRBJ2-5; 9 nucleotides match TRBD2. Germline V gene sequence: CDR1 SEHNR, CDR2 FQNEAQ (reference sequence). Unmatched junction bases numbered 4, after V lost 5 bases and J lost 3 bases. This CDR3 contains 14 residues.

The chain is built from TRBV27 and TRBJ2-1, with 14 bases identical to TRBD2. This CDR3 comprises 15 residues. Germline lookup yields CDR1 MNHEY and CDR2 SMNVEV (reference sequence). With V trimmed by 5 bases and J by 9 bases, 6 bases remained unmatched. The CDR3 DNA follows: TGTGCCAGCAGTCAGGGACTAGCGGGAGTAGTTGAGCAGTTCTTC. Its protein is CASSQGLAGVVEQFF.

A few counts support this clonotype. The junction departs from the called germline gene at one end, perhaps through a read error. The chain uses TRBV2 and TRBJ2-5, with 7 bases lining up with TRBD1. Germline assignment: CDR1 SNHLY and CDR2 FYNNEI. The CDR3 contains 12 residues. The CDR3 loop is CASRDRLEAQYF. The CDR3 DNA sequence: TGTGCCAGCAGGGACAGGTTAGAGGCCCAGTACTTC.

This clonotype has a handful of counts. CDR3 in DNA: TGTGCCAGCAGCTTAGTTAGGGGGGGTGGTCAGCCCCAGCATTTT. Translation gives CASSLVRGGGQPQHF. The chain joins TRBV7-2 to TRBJ1-5; D may be TRBD1 (6 bases). Trimming left V 1 base short and J 6 bases short, with 13 bases between. This CDR3 contains 15 residues. Germline assignment: CDR1 SGHTA and CDR2 FQGNSA. The full variable domain, its missing parts supplied by reference TRBV7-2 and TRBJ1-5, is GAGVSQSPSNKVTEKGKDVELRCDPISGHTALYWYRQSLGQGLEFLIYFQGNSAPDKSGLPSDRFSAERTGGSVSTLTIQRTQQEDSAVYLCASSLVRGGGQPQHFGDGTRLSIL.